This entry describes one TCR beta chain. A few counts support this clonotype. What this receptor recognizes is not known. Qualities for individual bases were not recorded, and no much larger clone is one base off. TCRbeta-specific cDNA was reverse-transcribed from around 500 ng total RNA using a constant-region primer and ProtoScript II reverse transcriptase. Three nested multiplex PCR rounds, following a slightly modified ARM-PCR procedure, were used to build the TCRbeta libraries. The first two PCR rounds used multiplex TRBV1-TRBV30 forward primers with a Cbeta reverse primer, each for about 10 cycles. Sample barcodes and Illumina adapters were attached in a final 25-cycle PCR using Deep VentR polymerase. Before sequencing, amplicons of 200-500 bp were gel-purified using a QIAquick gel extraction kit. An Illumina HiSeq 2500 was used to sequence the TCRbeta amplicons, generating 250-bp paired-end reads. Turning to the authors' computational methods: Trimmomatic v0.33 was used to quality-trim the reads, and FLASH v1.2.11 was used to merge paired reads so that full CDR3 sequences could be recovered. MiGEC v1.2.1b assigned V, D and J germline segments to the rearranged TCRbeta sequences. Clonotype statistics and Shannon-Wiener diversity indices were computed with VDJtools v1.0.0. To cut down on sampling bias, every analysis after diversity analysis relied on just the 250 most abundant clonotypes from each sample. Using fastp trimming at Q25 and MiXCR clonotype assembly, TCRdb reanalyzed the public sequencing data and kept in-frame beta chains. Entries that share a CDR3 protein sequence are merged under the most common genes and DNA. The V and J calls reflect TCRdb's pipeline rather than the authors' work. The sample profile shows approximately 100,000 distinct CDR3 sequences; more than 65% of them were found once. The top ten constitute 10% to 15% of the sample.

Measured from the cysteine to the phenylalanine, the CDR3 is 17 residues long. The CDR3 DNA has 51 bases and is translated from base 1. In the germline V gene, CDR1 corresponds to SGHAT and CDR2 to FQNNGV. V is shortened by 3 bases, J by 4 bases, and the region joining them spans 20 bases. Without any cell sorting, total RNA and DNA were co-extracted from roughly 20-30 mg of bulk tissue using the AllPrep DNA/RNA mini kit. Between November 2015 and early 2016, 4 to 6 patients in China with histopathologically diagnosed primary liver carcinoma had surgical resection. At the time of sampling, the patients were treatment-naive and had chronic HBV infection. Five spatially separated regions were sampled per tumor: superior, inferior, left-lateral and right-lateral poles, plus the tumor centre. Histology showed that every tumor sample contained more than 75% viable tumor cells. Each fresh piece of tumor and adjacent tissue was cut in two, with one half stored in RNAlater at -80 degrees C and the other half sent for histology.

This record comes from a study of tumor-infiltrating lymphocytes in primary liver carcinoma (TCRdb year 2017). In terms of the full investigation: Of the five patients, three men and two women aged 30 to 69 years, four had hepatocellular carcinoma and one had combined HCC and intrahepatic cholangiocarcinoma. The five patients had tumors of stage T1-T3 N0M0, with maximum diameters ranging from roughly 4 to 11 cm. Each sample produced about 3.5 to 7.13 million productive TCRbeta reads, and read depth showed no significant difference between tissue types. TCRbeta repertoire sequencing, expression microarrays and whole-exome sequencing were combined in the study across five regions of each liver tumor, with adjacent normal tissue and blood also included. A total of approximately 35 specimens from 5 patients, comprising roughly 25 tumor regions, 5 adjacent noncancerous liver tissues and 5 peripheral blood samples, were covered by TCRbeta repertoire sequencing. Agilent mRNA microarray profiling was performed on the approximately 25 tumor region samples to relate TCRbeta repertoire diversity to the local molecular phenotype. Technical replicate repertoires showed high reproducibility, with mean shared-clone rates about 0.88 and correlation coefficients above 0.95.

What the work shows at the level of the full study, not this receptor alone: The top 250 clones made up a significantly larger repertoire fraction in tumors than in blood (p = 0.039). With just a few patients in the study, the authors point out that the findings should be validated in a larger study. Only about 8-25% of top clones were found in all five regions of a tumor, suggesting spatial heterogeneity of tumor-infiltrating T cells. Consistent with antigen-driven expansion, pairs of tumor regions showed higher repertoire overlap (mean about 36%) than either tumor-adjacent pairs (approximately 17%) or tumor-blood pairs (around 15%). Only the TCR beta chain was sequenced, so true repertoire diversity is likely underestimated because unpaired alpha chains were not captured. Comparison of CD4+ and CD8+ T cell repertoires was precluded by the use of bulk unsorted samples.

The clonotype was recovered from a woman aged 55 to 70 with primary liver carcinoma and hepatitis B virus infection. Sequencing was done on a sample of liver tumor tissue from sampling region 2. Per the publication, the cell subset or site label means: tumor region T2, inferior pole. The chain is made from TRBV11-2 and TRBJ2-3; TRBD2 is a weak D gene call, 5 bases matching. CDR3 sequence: CASSLGRLTYTSDTQYF. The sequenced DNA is TGTGCCAGCAGCTTGGGGAGACTAACGTACACTTCAGATACGCAGTATTTT. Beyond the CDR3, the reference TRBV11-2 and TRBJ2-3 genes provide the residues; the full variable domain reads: EAGVAQSPRYKIIEKRQSVAFWCNPISGHATLYWYQQILGQGPKLLIQFQNNGVVDDSQLPKDRFSAERLKGVDSTLKIQPAKLEDSAVYLCASSLGRLTYTSDTQYFGPGTRLTVL.